These 8 T cell receptor beta chains were sequenced from one sample in a study of blood T cell repertoires in COVID-19. Clones were read by immunoSEQ multiplex PCR, and TCRdb kept only the in-frame ones, dropping some. This repertoire shows around 300,000 clones, 87% found once; its top ten account for roughly 2%. The sequenced sample consisted of peripheral blood. These receptors originate from a man in his late teens or twenties with active or convalescent COVID-19.

This rearrangement joins TRBV25-1 to TRBJ2-1, with 8 positions matching TRBD1. V lost 4 bases and J lost 1; bases outside the gene matches: 6. There are 16 residues in the CDR3. Per the germline V gene, CDR1 is MGHDK and CDR2 is SYGVNS. CDR3 sequence reads: CASSVPTGGSYNEQFF. In DNA, the CDR3 is TGTGCCAGCAGTGTACCCACAGGGGGGTCCTACAATGAGCAGTTCTTC.

This clone was picked up one time. The V call is TRBV28, the J call TRBJ1-1; maybe TRBD1 (5 bases). The CDR3 has 15 residues. V was pared by 2 bases and J by 4 bases, with 14 bases between. Germline CDR1 is MDHEN and CDR2 is SYDVKM. The CDR3 is CASSLPTFGATEAFF. DNA for the CDR3: TGTGCCAGCAGTTTACCCACTTTTGGGGCCACTGAAGCTTTCTTT.

The chain links TRBV2 to TRBJ2-7, with a weak D call TRBD2 (6 bases). This CDR3 comprises 14 residues. Trimming took 7 bases from V and 2 from J, leaving 15 bases between them. Germline V lookup: CDR1 SNHLY, CDR2 FYNNEI. The CDR3 protein is CASTGPTSTYEQYF. The CDR3 nucleotides read TGTGCCAGCACCGGCCCGACTAGTACCTACGAGCAGTACTTC.

The chain recombines TRBV27 with TRBJ1-2, with a tentative D call TRBD1 (6 bases). V was trimmed by 0 bases and J by 4 bases, leaving 6 bases between them. The CDR3 is 13 amino acids. Germline loops: CDR1 MNHEY, CDR2 SMNVEV (reference sequence). CDR3 DNA sequence: TGTGCCAGCAGTTTATCGGACAGCTATGGCTACACCTTC. Its translation is CASSLSDSYGYTF.

V gene TRBV7-9 combines with J gene TRBJ1-2; 8 bases are a match to TRBD1. Germline lookup yields CDR1 SEHNR and CDR2 FQNEAQ (reference sequence). V gave up 1 base and J gave up 3 bases; unmatched junction bases: 10. This CDR3 spans 17 amino acids. CDR3: CASSLGSTGDEDYGYTF. In DNA, the CDR3 is TGTGCCAGCAGCTTAGGGTCGACAGGGGATGAGGACTATGGCTACACCTTC.

This sequence joins TRBV6-2 or TRBV6-3 and TRBJ1-4; maybe TRBD1 (6 bases). V gave up 6 bases and J gave up 4 bases, with 9 bases separating them. Germline loops: CDR1 MNHEY, CDR2 SVGEGT. The CDR3 contains 13 residues. CDR3 amino acids: CASSGGFNEKLFF. The CDR3 DNA reads as TGTGCCAGCAGCGGGGGCTTTAATGAAAAACTGTTTTTT.

The V and J genes are TRBV13 and TRBJ1-3; 7 bases align to TRBD1. Germline CDR1 PRHDT, CDR2 FYEKMQ (reference sequence). CDR3 size: 17 residues. With 2 bases clipped from V and 0 bases from J, the junction kept 7 bases outside the gene matches. The CDR3 is CASSLKRGPNSGNTIYF. The DNA for the CDR3 is TGTGCCAGCAGCTTAAAGAGGGGGCCTAACTCTGGAAACACCATATATTTT.

V and J are TRBV5-1 and TRBJ2-6; 7 bases fit TRBD1. This CDR3 has 15 amino acids. The J segment lost 2 bases and the V segment lost 6 bases, leaving 5 bases of the junction unmatched. Germline CDR1 SGHRS, CDR2 YFSETQ. CDR3 in DNA: TGCGCCAGCAACCCTCAGGGGGCTGGGGCCAACGTCCTGACTTTC. It is translated as CASNPQGAGANVLTF.